The 13 T cell receptor beta chains below all came from one sample that was sequenced in a study of cytomegalovirus exposure and HLA in healthy donors. The study ran its PCR with 60 Vbeta and 13 Jbeta primers. TCRdb's table, derived via immunoSEQ multiplex PCR, lists solely in-frame clones and lacks some. The table lists 200,000 to 250,000 clones, about 81% of them singletons. Material for sequencing was PBMCs. Receptors originate from a middle-aged woman in good health and CMV-seronegative.

The chain combines TRBV28 with TRBJ1-2, with 7 bases matching TRBD1. The CDR3 has 14 residues. CDR1 is MDHEN and CDR2 is SYDVKM in the germline V gene. With 3 bases clipped from V and 8 bases from J, the junction kept 9 bases outside the gene matches. The CDR3 DNA is TGTGCCAGCAGTTTGGGTCAGGGGGTCATGGGCTACACCTTC. Translating it yields CASSLGQGVMGYTF.

V usage is TRBV2 and J usage is TRBJ1-2, with 7 bases matching TRBD1. V trimming: 5 bases; J trimming: 7 bases; junction bases outside the gene matches: 7. The germline gives CDR1 SNHLY, CDR2 FYNNEI. CDR3 length: 13 amino acids. CDR3 sequence (DNA): TGTGCCAGCAGTCTCGACAGGGACCGTGGCTACACCTTC. This encodes CASSLDRDRGYTF.

This clone has a single count. This chain links TRBV19 with TRBJ2-7; perhaps TRBD1 as D (5 bases). The CDR3 runs to 14 residues. Per germline, CDR1 LNHDA and CDR2 SQIVND (reference sequence). Trimming removed 6 bases at V and 0 bases at J, with 12 bases between. The CDR3 nucleotides are TGTGCCAGTAGCGCACAGGAGAGCTCCTACGAGCAGTACTTC. Translated, it gives CASSAQESSYEQYF.

CDR3 sequence reads: CASSIGTGYYEQYF. CDR3 DNA sequence: TGTGCCAGTAGTATTGGGACAGGGTACTACGAGCAGTACTTC. The chain combines TRBV19 with TRBJ2-7; 9 bases are shared with TRBD1. Germline lookup yields CDR1 LNHDA and CDR2 SQIVND (reference sequence). This CDR3 region has 14 residues. J gave up 3 bases and V 3 bases, and 3 bases lay outside the gene matches.

The chain recombines TRBV5-5 with TRBJ2-5; 12 bases line up with TRBD1. V was pared by 5 bases and J by 5 bases, with 7 bases of the junction left unmatched. CDR1 and CDR2 (germline): SGHKS, YYEKEE (reference sequence). The length of the CDR3 is 15 residues. The chain's CDR3 is CASRSGTGGLETQYF. The CDR3 DNA is TGTGCCAGCAGGAGCGGGACAGGGGGCCTGGAGACCCAGTACTTC. Looking up the rest from reference TRBV5-5 and TRBJ2-5 gives the full variable domain: DAGVTQSPTHLIKTRGQQVTLRCSPISGHKSVSWYQQVLGQGPQFIFQYYEKEERGRGNFPDRFSARQFPNYSSELNVNALLLGDSALYLCASRSGTGGLETQYFGPGTRLLVL.

Concerning this clone: The same CDR3 arises from other DNA sequences in this sample as well. V usage is TRBV5-6 and J usage is TRBJ1-2; D is uncertain. The CDR3 totals 13 residues. V shed 1 base and J shed 8 bases, with 12 bases lying between them. Germline loops: CDR1 SGHDT, CDR2 YYEEEE. The CDR3 region is CASSLPDSGGYTF. The CDR3, as DNA: TGTGCCAGCAGCTTGCCCGACTCCGGGGGCTACACCTTC.

V and J are TRBV2 and TRBJ1-6; tentatively, D is TRBD1 (5 bases). Trimming cost V 2 bases and J 4 bases, with 21 bases left between them. The CDR3 contains 19 residues. The germline V gene encodes CDR1 SNHLY and CDR2 FYNNEI. CDR3 DNA sequence: TGTGCCAGCAGTGAATTTGGGCAGCCGTCCAAGGGGTATAATTCACCCCTCCACTTT. This codes for CASSEFGQPSKGYNSPLHF.

This clone occurred a few times. The chain employs TRBV6-1 and TRBJ1-5; 7 bases agree with TRBD1. CDR3 length: 14 residues. V dropped 5 bases and J dropped 3; count of bases not matched to a gene: 4. Germline CDR1 is MNHNS and CDR2 is SASEGT. CDR3 protein: CASSPGQINQPQHF. DNA of the CDR3: TGTGCCAGCAGTCCGGGACAGATCAATCAGCCCCAGCATTTT.

The chain employs TRBV2 and TRBJ2-1; TRBD1 aligns across 7 bases. In germline, CDR1 is SNHLY, CDR2 FYNNEI. This CDR3 region has 15 residues. Unmatched junction bases numbered 12, after V lost 0 bases and J lost 13 bases. CDR3: CASSEAWTGLTLQFF. CDR3 sequence (DNA): TGTGCCAGCAGTGAAGCCTGGACAGGACTTACCCTTCAGTTCTTC.

V and J are TRBV7-9 and TRBJ1-5; perhaps TRBD1 as D (5 bases). Trimming shortened V by 6 bases and J by 0 bases, and 12 bases separated the two germline ends. This CDR3 comprises 15 residues. Germline CDR1 is SEHNR and CDR2 is FQNEAQ (reference sequence). Here the CDR3 DNA reads TGTGCCAGCAGTCGTACAGGTTATAGCAATCAGCCCCAGCATTTT. It yields the protein CASSRTGYSNQPQHF.

J is TRBJ2-1 and V is TRBV29-1, with D possibly being TRBD2 (5 bases). This CDR3 has 15 amino acids. Germline CDR1 and CDR2: SQVTM and ANQGSEA. Trimming stripped 5 bases from V and 0 bases from J, with 14 bases between. The CDR3 here is CSVRRSGVSYNEQFF. DNA for the CDR3: TGCAGCGTTCGCCGATCCGGGGTCTCCTACAATGAGCAGTTCTTC.

The chain recombines TRBV27 with TRBJ2-1; maybe TRBD2 (7 bases). Between the trimmed V and J ends, which lost 2 bases and 10 bases, there was a span of 12 bases. The CDR3 runs 13 residues. Germline loops: CDR1 MNHEY, CDR2 SMNVEV (reference sequence). The DNA of the CDR3 is TGTGCCAGCAGTTTACGGGGGGCAGTCGAGCAGTTCTTC. This sequence encodes CASSLRGAVEQFF.

This clone was seen a few times. The V gene is TRBV18, the J gene TRBJ1-5; TRBD1 is a possible D gene (5 bases). Germline V gene data show CDR1 as KGHSH and CDR2 as LQKENI. V was cut by 5 bases and J by 2 bases, with 13 bases left in between. The CDR3 length is 15 residues. The CDR3: CASSSWAGRNQPQHF. The DNA of the CDR3 is TGTGCCAGCTCAAGTTGGGCAGGGCGCAATCAGCCCCAGCATTTT. The whole variable domain, remainder taken from reference TRBV18 and TRBJ1-5, is NAGVMQNPRHLVRRRGQEARLRCSPMKGHSHVYWYRQLPEEGLKFMVYLQKENIIDESGMPKERFSAEFPKEGPSILRIQQVVRGDSAAYFCASSSWAGRNQPQHFGDGTRLSIL.